These T cell receptor beta chains were read from a single sample in a study of blood T cell repertoires in COVID-19. Only in-frame clones appear in the TCRdb table, and some are missing; sequencing was by immunoSEQ multiplex PCR. The repertoire holds approximately 220,000 clones, with roughly 91% as singletons. Specimen: PBMCs or T cells enriched from blood (not recorded which). These receptors all come from a woman aged 25 to 39 with acute COVID-19. Both conserved end residues are trimmed from each CDR3.

>TRBJ1-6|TRBV28
ASDPVQGGNSPLH
>TRBJ1-1|TRBV4-1
ASSQVTASVDTEAF
>TRBJ2-4|TRBV25-1
ASSETGGPTKNIQY
>TRBJ1-1|TRBV6-2/TRBV6-3
ASSYGTREKNTEAF
>TRBJ1-4|TRBV3-1/TRBV3-2
ASSARGSNEKLF
>TRBJ1-4|TRBV4-2
ASSQDSRGETNEKLF
>TRBJ1-2|TRBV10-2
ASSEGPGAGHYGYT
>TRBJ1-5|TRBV4-1
ASSQGQGNQPQH
>TRBJ2-2|TRBV29-1
SVEQNTGELF
>TRBJ1-3|TRBV7-2
ASRALGGEHTIY
>TRBJ1-5|TRBV2
ASSDTGHQPQH
>TRBJ1-1|TRBV18
ASSPPRGPLTGGGSRFTEAF
>TRBJ2-1|TRBV2
ASSLVSGGTSSYNEQF
>TRBJ1-2|TRBV9
ASSFLKGQGAWGYT
>TRBJ2-7|TRBV7-9
ASSSLNEQY
>TRBJ1-5|TRBV6-5
ASSPGFLPQH
>TRBJ2-1|TRBV19
ASGQDSAEQF
>TRBJ1-6|TRBV6-5
ASSYGGSGRISPLH
>TRBJ1-2|TRBV6-4
ASSQYPTGHGYT
>TRBJ1-1|TRBV19
ASSIHQKNTEAF
>TRBJ1-6|TRBV5-6
ASSGQGLSSYNSPLH
>TRBJ2-2|TRBV18
ASSLGGSYTGELF
>TRBJ1-2|TRBV4-3
ASSLDRGNGYT
>TRBJ2-3|TRBV11-3
ASTEEDTQY
>TRBJ2-3|TRBV5-1
ASSLGRGVGTDTQY
>TRBJ1-6|TRBV28
ASIRTGSSRSPLH
>TRBJ2-2|TRBV3-1/TRBV3-2
ASSLSGLAGNTGELF
>TRBJ1-4|TRBV6-1
ASSEERRLF
>TRBJ2-1|TRBV28
ASRAGGDNEQF
>TRBJ2-3|TRBV7-2
ASSPGGDTQY
>TRBJ2-2|TRBV4-1
ASSQGTATGELF
>TRBJ2-3|TRBV11-3
ASSLWEDTQY
>TRBJ1-6|TRBV7-8
ASSPEEGGSGSPLH
>TRBJ1-1|TRBV6-5
ASMLERTTEAF
>TRBJ1-2|TRBV5-1
ASSPDRAIGYT
>TRBJ2-7|TRBV2
ASRYRVLYEQY
>TRBJ2-2|TRBV24-1
ATDDILTGELF
>TRBJ1-5|TRBV19
AGGQGVNHQPQH
>TRBJ2-6|TRBV7-8
ASSLAGTGSSGANVLT
>TRBJ2-7|TRBV25-1
ASSATWDRALSYEQY
>TRBJ1-3|TRBV4-1
ASRDRGSGNTIY
>TRBJ2-4|TRBV5-4
ASSPSGVHIQY
>TRBJ1-5|TRBV7-8
ASSLGSQGQPQH
>TRBJ2-2|TRBV7-3
ASSVTGDGTGELF
>TRBJ1-5|TRBV25-1
ASSERDSNQPQH
>TRBJ1-4|TRBV30
AWSVPQGRTNEKLF
>TRBJ2-1|TRBV18
ASSPLSGGTHNEQF
>TRBJ1-4|TRBV14
ASSPRQGSEKLF
>TRBJ2-1|TRBV15
ATSRERRDNEQF
>TRBJ1-5|TRBV7-8
ASSLDTGSRSNQPQH
>TRBJ1-2|TRBV2
ASTGQVPNYGYT
>TRBJ2-5|TRBV19
ASSIWSGGASETQY
>TRBJ2-7|TRBV5-1
ASSLAATGLYEQY
>TRBJ1-3|TRBV5-1
ASSTGTGGSGAGNTIY
>TRBJ1-1|TRBV19
ASSIKGGQNTEAF
>TRBJ1-6|TRBV6-1
ASSDGTGGSPLH
>TRBJ1-5|TRBV19
ASSMMRGKGVGSQPQH
>TRBJ1-5|TRBV10-2
ASSETLPPITLGNQPQH
>TRBJ2-3|TRBV15
ATSGFGRRTDTQY